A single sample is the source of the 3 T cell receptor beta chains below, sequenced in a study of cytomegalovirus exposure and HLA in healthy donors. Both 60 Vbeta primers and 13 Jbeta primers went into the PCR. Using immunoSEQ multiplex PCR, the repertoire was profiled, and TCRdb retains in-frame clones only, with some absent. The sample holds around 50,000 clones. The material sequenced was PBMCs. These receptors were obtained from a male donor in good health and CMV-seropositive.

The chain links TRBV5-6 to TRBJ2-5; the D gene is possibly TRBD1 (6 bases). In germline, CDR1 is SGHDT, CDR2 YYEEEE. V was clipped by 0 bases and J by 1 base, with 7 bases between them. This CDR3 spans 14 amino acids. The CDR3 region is CASSLADSQETQYF. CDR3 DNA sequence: TGTGCCAGCAGCTTGGCGGACAGCCAAGAGACCCAGTACTTC.

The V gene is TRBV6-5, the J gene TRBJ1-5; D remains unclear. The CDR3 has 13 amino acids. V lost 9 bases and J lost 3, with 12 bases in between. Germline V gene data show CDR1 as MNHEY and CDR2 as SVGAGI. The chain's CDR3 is CASGAGSNQPQHF. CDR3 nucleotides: TGTGCCAGTGGTGCCGGGTCCAATCAGCCCCAGCATTTT.

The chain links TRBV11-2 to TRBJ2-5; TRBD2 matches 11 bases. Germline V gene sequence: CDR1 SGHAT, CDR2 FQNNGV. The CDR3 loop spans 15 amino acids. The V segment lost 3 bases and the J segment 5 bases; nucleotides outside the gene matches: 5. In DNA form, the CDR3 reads TGTGCCAGCAGCTTGTCTAGCGGGGGGTCGGAGACCCAGTACTTC. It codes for CASSLSSGGSETQYF.